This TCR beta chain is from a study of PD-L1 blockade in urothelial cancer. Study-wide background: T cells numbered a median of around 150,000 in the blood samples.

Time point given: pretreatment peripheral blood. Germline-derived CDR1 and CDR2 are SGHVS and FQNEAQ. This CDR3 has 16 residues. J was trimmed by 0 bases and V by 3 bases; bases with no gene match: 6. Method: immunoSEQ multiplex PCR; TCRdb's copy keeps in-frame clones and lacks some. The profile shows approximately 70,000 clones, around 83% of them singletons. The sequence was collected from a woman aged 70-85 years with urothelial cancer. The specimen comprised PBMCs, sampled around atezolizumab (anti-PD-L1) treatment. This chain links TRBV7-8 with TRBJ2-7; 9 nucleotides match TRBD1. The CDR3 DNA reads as TGTGCCAGCAGCTTGGGAGACAGGGGGTTCTCCTACGAGCAGTACTTC. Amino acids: CASSLGDRGFSYEQYF.